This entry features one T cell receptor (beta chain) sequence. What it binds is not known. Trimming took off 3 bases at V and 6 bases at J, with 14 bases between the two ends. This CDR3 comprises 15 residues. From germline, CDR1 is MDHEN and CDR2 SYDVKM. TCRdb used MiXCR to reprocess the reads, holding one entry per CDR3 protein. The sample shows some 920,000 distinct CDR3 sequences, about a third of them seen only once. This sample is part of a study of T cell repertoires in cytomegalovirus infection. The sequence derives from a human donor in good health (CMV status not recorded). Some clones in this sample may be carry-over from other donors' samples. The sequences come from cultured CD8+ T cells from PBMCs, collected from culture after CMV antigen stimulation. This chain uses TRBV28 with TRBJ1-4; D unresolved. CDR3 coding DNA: TGTGCCAGCAGTTTTCGCCCGGGAGAACATGAAAAACTGTTTTTT. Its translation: CASSFRPGEHEKLFF. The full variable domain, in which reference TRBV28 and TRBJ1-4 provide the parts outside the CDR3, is DVKVTQSSRYLVKRTGEKVFLECVQDMDHENMFWYRQDPGLGLRLIYFSYDVKMKEKGDIPEGYSVSREKKERFSLILESASTNQTSMYLCASSFRPGEHEKLFFGSGTQLSVL.